The 28 T cell receptor beta chains in this list originate from one sample, sequenced in a study of cytomegalovirus exposure and HLA in healthy donors. The primer mix had 60 Vbeta and 13 Jbeta primers. Profiling relied on immunoSEQ multiplex PCR, and the TCRdb table lists in-frame clones only, not all of them. The repertoire consists of roughly 63,000 clones, with roughly 80% occurring once and the leading ten covering roughly 25%. Material for sequencing was PBMCs. These receptor sequences come from a woman aged 35 to 49 in good health and CMV-seropositive.

V gene TRBV19 combines with J gene TRBJ2-3; no firm D call. The CDR3 spans 15 residues. Trimming took off 1 base at V and 1 base at J, with 9 bases between the two ends. The germline V gene has CDR1 LNHDA and CDR2 SQIVND (reference sequence). The CDR3 spells CASSIAATGTDTQYF. The CDR3, as DNA: TGTGCCAGTAGTATAGCCGCAACGGGCACAGATACGCAGTATTTT.

This chain uses TRBV2 with TRBJ1-3; no clear D gene. Trimming took 4 bases from V and 0 from J, leaving 10 bases between them. CDR1 and CDR2 (germline): SNHLY, FYNNEI. The CDR3 contains 15 residues. The CDR3, as DNA: TGTGCCAGCAGTGTGCGGGGTAACTCTGGAAACACCATATATTTT. Amino acid sequence: CASSVRGNSGNTIYF.

The chain joins TRBV19 to TRBJ1-1; TRBD1 matches at 7 bases. CDR1 is LNHDA and CDR2 is SQIVND in the germline V gene (reference sequence). V was clipped by 7 bases and J by 5 bases; unmatched bases: 13. This CDR3 has 15 residues. The CDR3 DNA reads TGTGCCAGTAACCCCCAGGGGGTGGGTGAAACTGAAGCTTTCTTT. Translated: CASNPQGVGETEAFF.

This chain uses TRBV7-9 with TRBJ1-1; D might be TRBD1 (6 bases). Trimming stripped 5 bases from V and 4 bases from J, with 20 bases between. This CDR3 spans 16 amino acids. Per germline, CDR1 SEHNR and CDR2 FQNEAQ (reference sequence). In DNA, the CDR3 is TGTGCCAGCAGCGTCCCCCGGCCAGGGGCGAGCACTGAAGCTTTCTTT. This sequence encodes CASSVPRPGASTEAFF. The full variable domain, with the rest looked up from reference TRBV7-9 and TRBJ1-1, is DTGVSQNPRHKITKRGQNVTFRCDPISEHNRLYWYRQTLGQGPEFLTYFQNEAQLEKSRLLSDRFSAERPKGSFSTLEIQRTEQGDSAMYLCASSVPRPGASTEAFFGQGTRLTVV.

V is TRBV4-2 and J is TRBJ1-2; D is undetermined. CDR1 is LGHNA, CDR2 YNFKEQ, per germline. The V end was cut by 3 bases, the J end by 8 bases, with 16 bases between. The CDR3 length is 14 residues. CDR3 nucleotide sequence: TGTGCCAGCAGCCAGCCCATCCCGCGCTACGGCTACACCTTC. This codes for CASSQPIPRYGYTF.

This chain links TRBV5-1 with TRBJ2-7, with a weak D call TRBD1 (6 bases). V was trimmed by 3 bases and J by 2 bases, leaving 9 bases between them. This CDR3 is built from 13 residues. CDR1 is SGHRS and CDR2 is YFSETQ in the germline V gene. CDR3 loop: CASSSQGAYEQYF. The CDR3 bases are TGCGCCAGCAGCTCACAGGGCGCCTACGAGCAGTACTTC.

The rearrangement joins TRBV29-1 to TRBJ2-7; 9 nucleotides line up with TRBD1. There are 12 residues in the CDR3. Germline assignment: CDR1 SQVTM and CDR2 ANQGSEA. V lost 7 bases to trimming and J lost 6 bases; unmatched junction nucleotides: 7. The CDR3 spells CSASGQGSEQYF. CDR3 in DNA: TGCAGCGCCTCGGGACAGGGTTCCGAGCAGTACTTC.

This chain connects TRBV9 to TRBJ2-1, with 9 bases aligning to TRBD2. This CDR3 region has 16 residues. The V gene end was trimmed by 4 bases and the J gene end by 7 bases; junction bases not matched to a gene: 12. In germline, CDR1 is SGDLS, CDR2 YYNGEE. The CDR3 region has the DNA TGTGCCAGCAGCCCCCATCCAGCGGGGGGTATAAATGAGCAGTTCTTC. This translates into CASSPHPAGGINEQFF.

The chain combines TRBV30 with TRBJ1-1, with D perhaps matching TRBD1 (5 bases). CDR3 length: 13 residues. Between the trimmed V and J ends, which lost 0 bases and 5 bases, there was a span of 10 bases. Germline-derived CDR1 and CDR2 are GTSNPN and SVGIG (reference sequence). The CDR3 sequence is CAWSVHRGTEAFF. The DNA for the CDR3 is TGTGCCTGGAGTGTACACCGGGGGACTGAAGCTTTCTTT.

This clone was detected only a few times. The rearrangement links TRBV2 to TRBJ1-1; D possibly corresponds to TRBD1 (6 bases). CDR1 SNHLY and CDR2 FYNNEI come from the germline V gene. The V and J ends lost 1 base and 4 bases respectively, with 16 bases between them. This CDR3 comprises 16 residues. CDR3 loop: CASSEGAWGRGTEAFF. The CDR3, as DNA: TGTGCCAGCAGTGAAGGGGCCTGGGGCAGGGGCACTGAAGCTTTCTTT. The full variable domain, with the rest looked up from reference TRBV2 and TRBJ1-1, is EPEVTQTPSHQVTQMGQEVILRCVPISNHLYFYWYRQILGQKVEFLVSFYNNEISEKSEIFDDQFSVERPDGSNFTLKIRSTKLEDSAMYFCASSEGAWGRGTEAFFGQGTRLTVV.

This chain joins TRBV25-1 and TRBJ1-3; D unresolved. V shed 5 bases and J shed 0 bases, with 5 bases lying between them. This CDR3 region has 13 residues. Germline lookup yields CDR1 MGHDK and CDR2 SYGVNS. CDR3 in amino acids: CASSLSSGNTIYF. As DNA, the CDR3 is TGTGCCAGCAGTCTGTCCTCTGGAAACACCATATATTTT.

The V and J genes are TRBV5-6 and TRBJ2-7, with 9 bases identical to TRBD1. CDR3 length: 12 residues. CDR1 and CDR2 from the germline V gene are SGHDT and YYEEEE. V trimming: 7 bases; J trimming: 5 bases; junction bases outside the gene matches: 4. CDR3 region: CASGQGTDEQYF. The DNA of the CDR3 is TGTGCCAGCGGACAGGGGACTGACGAGCAGTACTTC.

The chain recombines TRBV5-1 with TRBJ2-1, with D possibly TRBD2 on 7 matching bases. The CDR3 length is 15 residues. The V and J ends lost 1 base and 8 bases respectively, with 16 bases between them. Germline-derived CDR1 and CDR2 are SGHRS and YFSETQ. The CDR3 loop reads CASSLIGGRGDEQFF. CDR3 DNA sequence: TGCGCCAGCAGCTTGATTGGGGGCCGGGGGGATGAGCAGTTCTTC. Looking up the rest from reference TRBV5-1 and TRBJ2-1 gives the full variable domain: KAGVTQTPRYLIKTRGQQVTLSCSPISGHRSVSWYQQTPGQGLQFLFEYFSETQRNKGNFPGRFSGRQFSNSRSEMNVSTLELGDSALYLCASSLIGGRGDEQFFGPGTRLTVL.

The rearrangement uses TRBV28 and TRBJ2-7; D not certain. The length of the CDR3 is 16 residues. The germline V gene encodes CDR1 MDHEN and CDR2 SYDVKM. The V end lost 6 bases, the J end lost 4 bases, and 22 bases lay between the germline ends. CDR3 amino acids: CASSSPRSHGTYEQYF. DNA for the CDR3: TGTGCCAGCAGCTCCCCGCGGAGCCACGGCACTTACGAGCAGTACTTC.

The gene calls are TRBV5-4 and TRBJ1-6; D is unclear. In germline, CDR1 is SGHNT, CDR2 YYREEE (reference sequence). V was cut by 4 bases and J by 9 bases, with 14 bases left in between. The CDR3 is 14 amino acids. Here the CDR3 DNA reads TGTGCCAGCAGCACCGGACTAAGCGGTTCACCCCTCCACTTT. Translating gives CASSTGLSGSPLHF.

This chain links TRBV5-6 with TRBJ2-3; 8 nucleotides match TRBD2. Germline V gives CDR1 SGHDT, CDR2 YYEEEE. The CDR3 totals 14 residues. The junction had 4 bases not matched to a gene; V was cut back by 5 bases and J by 2 bases. The DNA of the CDR3 is TGTGCCAGCAGAATAGCGGGGAACACAGATACGCAGTATTTT. The encoded protein is CASRIAGNTDTQYF.

Comments on this clone: At the DNA level, this CDR3 is encoded by other sequences in the same sample as well. V gene TRBV5-1 combines with J gene TRBJ2-1; 7 bases are shared with TRBD1. The J segment lost 4 bases and the V segment lost 0 bases, leaving 1 base of the junction unmatched. CDR1 is SGHRS and CDR2 is YFSETQ in the germline V gene. This CDR3 region has 14 residues. The CDR3, as DNA: TGCGCCAGCAGCTTGGGACAGGGATACAATGAGCAGTTCTTC. Its translation is CASSLGQGYNEQFF.

This chain links TRBV6-1 with TRBJ2-3; 7 bases line up with TRBD1. This CDR3 contains 15 residues. V was pared by 2 bases and J by 4 bases, with 6 bases of the junction left unmatched. Germline CDR1 and CDR2: MNHNS and SASEGT. CDR3 in amino acids: CASSERVGGADTQYF. The CDR3 nucleotides are TGTGCCAGCAGTGAAAGGGTAGGGGGCGCAGATACGCAGTATTTT.

This chain uses TRBV5-8 with TRBJ1-2; 8 bases map to TRBD1. Germline CDR1 and CDR2: SGHTS and YDEGEE. The V gene end was trimmed by 1 base and the J gene end by 7 bases; junction bases not matched to a gene: 6. The CDR3 is made up of 14 amino acids. The CDR3 DNA sequence: TGTGCCAGCAGCTTGCGGACAGGGATCGGTGGCTACACCTTC. It yields the protein CASSLRTGIGGYTF.

V and J are TRBV6-1 and TRBJ1-2; D is unresolved. The germline V gene has CDR1 MNHNS and CDR2 SASEGT. This CDR3 contains 16 residues. Trimming pared 2 bases from V and 0 bases from J, leaving 13 bases between. The CDR3 here is CASSELSHLANYGYTF. The CDR3 coding sequence is TGTGCCAGCAGTGAATTAAGCCATCTAGCTAACTATGGCTACACCTTC.

This clone has just a few counts. This rearrangement joins TRBV9 to TRBJ2-7; TRBD2 matches at 7 bases. V was pared by 5 bases and J by 7 bases, with 12 bases of the junction left unmatched. Germline V gives CDR1 SGDLS, CDR2 YYNGEE. This CDR3 spans 14 amino acids. The CDR3 nucleotides are TGTGCCAGCAGTATAGCCGGGACGCGGGGGGAGCAGTACTTC. It encodes CASSIAGTRGEQYF.

In this sample, this clone turned up a few times. The V and J genes are TRBV29-1 and TRBJ1-1; possibly TRBD1 for D (6 bases). The CDR3 is 14 residues long. V lost 7 bases and J 0 bases, leaving 15 bases between the germline ends. Germline lookup yields CDR1 SQVTM and CDR2 ANQGSEA. CDR3 sequence (DNA): TGCAGCGCTGGATCCGGGACACTGAACACTGAAGCTTTCTTT. Amino acid sequence: CSAGSGTLNTEAFF. Variable domain in full (rest from reference TRBV29-1 and TRBJ1-1): SAVISQKPSRDICQRGTSLTIQCQVDSQVTMMFWYRQQPGQSLTLIATANQGSEATYESGFVIDKFPISRPNLTFSTLTVSNMSPEDSSIYLCSAGSGTLNTEAFFGQGTRLTVV.

The gene calls are TRBV18 and TRBJ2-2; TRBD2 matches 8 bases. The CDR3 contains 16 residues. From germline, CDR1 is KGHSH and CDR2 LQKENI. J was trimmed by 4 bases and V by 3 bases; bases with no gene match: 7. The CDR3 loop is CASSPAGGTVTGELFF. Written as DNA, the CDR3 is TGTGCCAGCTCACCGGCGGGGGGCACTGTCACCGGGGAGCTGTTTTTT.

CDR3 in amino acids: CASRRQGGRNGYTF. In DNA form, the CDR3 reads TGTGCCAGCAGGCGACAGGGTGGAAGGAATGGCTACACCTTC. The V and J genes are TRBV6-5 and TRBJ1-2; 7 positions match TRBD1. From germline, CDR1 is MNHEY and CDR2 SVGAGI. This CDR3 contains 14 residues. The trim removed 6 bases at V and 6 bases at J, leaving 10 bases unmatched.

The genes are TRBV27 and TRBJ1-1, with D tentatively TRBD1 (5 bases). Germline loops: CDR1 MNHEY, CDR2 SMNVEV (reference sequence). This CDR3 is built from 13 residues. Trimming stripped 3 bases from V and 5 bases from J, with 10 bases between. This CDR3 reads CASSFQGITEAFF. The DNA of the CDR3 is TGTGCCAGCAGTTTTCAGGGTATTACTGAAGCTTTCTTT.

The chain recombines TRBV6-1 with TRBJ2-1; 8 bases match TRBD2. This CDR3 comprises 14 residues. In germline, CDR1 is MNHNS, CDR2 SASEGT. The V and J ends lost 1 base and 13 bases, in that order; junction bases with no gene match: 9. Here the CDR3 reads CASSEEQRGHHQFF. The CDR3 DNA is TGTGCCAGCAGTGAAGAACAGCGGGGGCACCATCAGTTCTTC.

This chain links TRBV10-3 with TRBJ1-1; 8 bases agree with TRBD1. The CDR3 consists of 14 residues. With 3 bases clipped from V and 4 bases from J, the junction kept 4 bases outside the gene matches. CDR1 is ENHRY, CDR2 SYGVKD, per germline. The CDR3 region has the DNA TGTGCCATCAGTGAAATAACAGGGGGCACTGAAGCTTTCTTT. Translation gives CAISEITGGTEAFF.

V gene TRBV10-1 combines with J gene TRBJ1-1; 9 bases align to TRBD1. The CDR3 spans 13 residues. CDR1 and CDR2 (germline): WNHNN, SYGVQD (reference sequence). V gave up 7 bases and J gave up 4 bases; unmatched junction bases: 4. The DNA of the CDR3 is TGCGCCAGCATTCTGGACAGGGGCACTGAAGCTTTCTTT. Its translation: CASILDRGTEAFF.